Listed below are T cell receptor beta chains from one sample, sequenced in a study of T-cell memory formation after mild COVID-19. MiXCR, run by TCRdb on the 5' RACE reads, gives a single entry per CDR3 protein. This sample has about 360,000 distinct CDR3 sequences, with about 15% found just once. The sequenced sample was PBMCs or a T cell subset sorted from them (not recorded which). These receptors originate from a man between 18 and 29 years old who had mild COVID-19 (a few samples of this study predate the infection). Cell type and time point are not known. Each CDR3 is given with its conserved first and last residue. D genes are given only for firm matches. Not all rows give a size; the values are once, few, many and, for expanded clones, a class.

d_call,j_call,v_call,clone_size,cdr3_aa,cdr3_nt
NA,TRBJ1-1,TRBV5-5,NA,CASSAEGRRTFF,TGTGCCAGCAGCGCCGAAGGGCGTAGGACTTTCTTT
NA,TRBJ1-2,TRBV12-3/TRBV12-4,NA,CASTLSGYGYTF,TGTGCCAGCACCCTCTCGGGTTATGGCTACACCTTC
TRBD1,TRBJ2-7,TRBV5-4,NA,CASSLGGPGQGIYEQYF,TGTGCCAGCAGCTTGGGGGGACCGGGACAGGGGATCTACGAGCAGTACTTC
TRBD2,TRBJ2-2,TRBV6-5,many,CASSYSVNSGVRELFF,TGTGCCAGCAGTTACTCTGTGAATAGCGGGGTCCGGGAGCTGTTTTTT
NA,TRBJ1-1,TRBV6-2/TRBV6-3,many,CASSYAGAEAFF,TGTGCCAGCAGTTACGCAGGGGCAGAAGCTTTCTTT
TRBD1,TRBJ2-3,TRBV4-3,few,CASSQERTGGGNTQYF,TGCGCCAGCAGCCAGGAGAGGACAGGGGGCGGGAATACGCAGTATTTT
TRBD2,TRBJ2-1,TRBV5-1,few,CASSLTGTNYNEQFF,TGCGCCAGCAGCTTAACCGGGACTAATTACAATGAGCAGTTCTTC
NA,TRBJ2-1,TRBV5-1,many,CASSFDKGEQFF,TGCGCCAGCAGCTTCGACAAGGGTGAGCAGTTCTTC
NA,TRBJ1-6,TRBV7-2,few,CASSTNPGAYNSPLHF,TGTGCCAGCAGCACTAACCCGGGGGCCTATAATTCACCCCTCCACTTT
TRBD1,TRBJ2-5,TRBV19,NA,CASRDSGRRETQYF,TGTGCCAGTCGGGACAGCGGACGTCGAGAGACCCAGTACTTC
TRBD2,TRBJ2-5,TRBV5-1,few,CASSRITSGGSYQETQYF,TGCGCCAGCAGCCGAATCACTAGCGGGGGGTCCTATCAAGAGACCCAGTACTTC
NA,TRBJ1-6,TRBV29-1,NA,CSVSEGMRNSPLHF,TGCAGCGTTTCAGAGGGGATGCGGAATTCACCCCTCCACTTT
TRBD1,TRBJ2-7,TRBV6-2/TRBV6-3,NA,CASSTRTGGHEQYF,TGTGCCAGCAGTACTCGGACAGGGGGCCACGAGCAGTACTTC
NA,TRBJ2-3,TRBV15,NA,CATSERSGNPKDTQYF,TGTGCCACCAGCGAGAGATCAGGAAACCCTAAGGATACGCAGTATTTT
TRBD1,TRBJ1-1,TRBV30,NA,CAWGTALEAFF,TGTGCCTGGGGGACAGCACTAGAAGCTTTCTTT
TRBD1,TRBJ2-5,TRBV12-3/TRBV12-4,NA,CASSPRTGVDKTQYF,TGTGCCAGCAGCCCGAGGACAGGGGTTGACAAGACCCAGTACTTC
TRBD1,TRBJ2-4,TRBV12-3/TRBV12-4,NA,CASSPGTGGAKNIQYF,TGTGCCAGCAGTCCCGGGACAGGGGGAGCCAAAAACATTCAGTACTTC
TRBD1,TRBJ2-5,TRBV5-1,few,CASSFWDSKETQYF,TGCGCCAGCAGCTTTTGGGACAGTAAAGAGACCCAGTACTTC
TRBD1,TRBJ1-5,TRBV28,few,CASSPGTGKQPQHF,TGTGCCAGCAGTCCCGGGACAGGGAAGCAGCCCCAGCATTTT
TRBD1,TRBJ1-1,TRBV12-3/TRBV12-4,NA,CASSSRQGAGNTEAFF,TGTGCCAGCAGTTCTAGACAGGGGGCGGGGAACACTGAAGCTTTCTTT
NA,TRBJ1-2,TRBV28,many,CASRTGPSYGYTF,TGTGCCAGCAGGACAGGTCCCTCCTATGGCTACACCTTC
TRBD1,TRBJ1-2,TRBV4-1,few,CASSQALAGGSGYTF,TGCGCCAGCAGCCAAGCACTGGCAGGGGGCTCTGGCTACACCTTC
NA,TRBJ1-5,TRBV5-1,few,CASRRDPYSNQPQHF,TGCGCCAGCAGACGGGACCCTTATAGCAATCAGCCCCAGCATTTT
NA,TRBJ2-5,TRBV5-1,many,CASRRTGQETQYF,TGCGCCAGCAGGAGGACGGGCCAAGAGACCCAGTACTTC
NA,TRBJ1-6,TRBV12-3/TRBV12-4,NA,CASRGISGNSPLHF,TGTGCCAGCAGGGGGATCTCTGGTAATTCACCCCTCCACTTT
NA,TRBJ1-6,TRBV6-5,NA,CASSSSDSWDSPLHF,TGTGCCAGCAGTAGTTCGGACAGCTGGGATTCACCCCTCCACTTT
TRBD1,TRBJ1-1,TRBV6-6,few,CASSYSTGDTEAFF,TGTGCCAGCAGTTACTCTACAGGGGACACTGAAGCTTTCTTT
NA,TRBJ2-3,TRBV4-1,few,CASSQMGGGGRTDTQYF,TGCGCCAGCAGCCAGATGGGGGGCGGGGGCCGCACAGATACGCAGTATTTT
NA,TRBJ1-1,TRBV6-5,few,CASSSSPGVAFF,TGTGCCAGCAGCTCGAGCCCGGGGGTAGCTTTCTTT
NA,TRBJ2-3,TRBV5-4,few,CASSLGPSKTDTQYF,TGTGCCAGCAGCTTGGGGCCTTCCAAGACAGATACGCAGTATTTT
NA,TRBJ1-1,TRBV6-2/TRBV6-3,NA,CASSYSNSFPLEAFF,TGTGCCAGCAGTTACTCGAACAGCTTTCCTCTGGAAGCTTTCTTT
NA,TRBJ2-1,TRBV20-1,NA,CSATGTQNEQFF,TGCAGTGCAACCGGGACACAGAATGAGCAGTTCTTC
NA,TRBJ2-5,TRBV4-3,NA,CASSQDLKTQYF,TGCGCCAGCAGCCAAGATCTGAAGACCCAGTACTTC
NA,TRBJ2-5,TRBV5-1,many,CASAEQGDQETQYF,TGCGCCAGCGCAGAACAGGGAGACCAAGAGACCCAGTACTTC
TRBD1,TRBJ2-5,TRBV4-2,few,CASSRRGQGVETQYF,TGTGCCAGCAGCCGAAGGGGACAGGGGGTTGAGACCCAGTACTTC
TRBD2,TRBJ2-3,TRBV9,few,CASSARGAFGTDTQYF,TGTGCCAGCAGCGCGCGGGGGGCATTTGGCACAGATACGCAGTATTTT
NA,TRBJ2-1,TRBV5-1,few,CASSLGQPGGQFF,TGCGCCAGCAGCTTGGGACAACCCGGGGGGCAGTTCTTC
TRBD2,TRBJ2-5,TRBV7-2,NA,CASILGTSVLETQYF,TGTGCCAGCATTCTGGGGACTAGCGTTTTGGAGACCCAGTACTTC
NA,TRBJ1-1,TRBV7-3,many,CASSPTVDSTEAFF,TGTGCCAGCAGCCCAACCGTCGACAGCACTGAAGCTTTCTTT
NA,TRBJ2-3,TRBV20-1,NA,CSASRGWTDTQYF,TGCAGTGCTAGTCGCGGGTGGACAGATACGCAGTATTTT
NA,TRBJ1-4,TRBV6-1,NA,CASSEEGYSINEKLFF,TGTGCCAGCAGTGAAGAAGGGTACAGCATAAATGAAAAACTGTTTTTT
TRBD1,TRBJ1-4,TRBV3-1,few,CASSQRQGKTEKLFF,TGTGCCAGCAGCCAACGACAGGGGAAGACTGAAAAACTGTTTTTT
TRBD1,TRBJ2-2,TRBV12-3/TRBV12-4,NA,CASSFTGVTGELFF,TGTGCCAGCAGTTTCACAGGGGTCACCGGGGAGCTGTTTTTT
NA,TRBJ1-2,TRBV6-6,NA,CASSYRGPVNGYTF,TGTGCCAGCAGTTACCGGGGGCCGGTGAACGGCTACACCTTC
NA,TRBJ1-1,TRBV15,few,CATSRDGSGSTEAFF,TGTGCCACCAGCAGAGATGGGAGTGGGAGCACTGAAGCTTTCTTT